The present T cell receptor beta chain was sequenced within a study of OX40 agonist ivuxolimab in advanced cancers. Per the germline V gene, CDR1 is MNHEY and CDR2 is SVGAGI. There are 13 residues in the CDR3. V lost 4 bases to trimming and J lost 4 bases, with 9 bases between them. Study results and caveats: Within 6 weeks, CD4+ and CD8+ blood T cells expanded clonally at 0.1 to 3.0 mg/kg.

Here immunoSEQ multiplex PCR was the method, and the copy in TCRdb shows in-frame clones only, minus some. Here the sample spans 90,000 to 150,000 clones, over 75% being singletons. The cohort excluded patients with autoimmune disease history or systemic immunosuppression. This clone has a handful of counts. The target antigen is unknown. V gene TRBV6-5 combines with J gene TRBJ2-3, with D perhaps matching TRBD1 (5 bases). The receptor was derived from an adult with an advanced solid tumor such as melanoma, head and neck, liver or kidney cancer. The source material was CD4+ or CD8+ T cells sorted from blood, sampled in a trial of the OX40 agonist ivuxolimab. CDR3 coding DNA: TGTGCCAGCAGTTCAGGGTACGCAGATACGCAGTATTTT. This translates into CASSSGYADTQYF.